This T cell receptor (beta chain) was captured by sequencing in a study of early T cells in non-severe SARS-CoV-2 infection (dated by TCRdb to the early 2020s). A note on the overall study: Because TCR sequencing relied on bulk RNA taken from unsorted whole blood, pairing of alpha and beta chains was not possible. What the study reported, not specific to this receptor: VDJdb matching was skewed toward anti-spike CD8 responses, so virus-specific expansions were likely underestimated and private and CD4 specificities were missed.

The method behind the library was 5' RACE. The sequencer listed for this sample is NextSeq 500. The TCR library protocol attached unique molecular identifiers to individual cDNA molecules to correct for sequencing error and PCR bias. Both TCR alpha and beta chains were sequenced, and tight co-correlation was observed between alpha and beta sequence abundances in each sample. Concerning the study's data processing: Decombinator V4 was used to annotate the V gene, J gene and CDR3 of the TCR sequences. TCRs were defined as expanded if a significant change between any two time points was detected under a Poisson model with p below 0.0001. TCR abundances were normalised to the total number of TCRs sequenced per sample and expressed as counts per million. TRAV1-2 paired with TRAJ12, TRAJ20 or TRAJ33 defined MAIT TCRs, while TRAV10 paired with TRAJ18 defined iNKT TCRs. A search of VDJdb, accessed on 1 November 2021, was run for TCRs annotated to CMV, EBV and SARS-CoV-2, with TCRs annotated for multiple antigens excluded. The public reads were reprocessed in TCRdb via fastp at Q25 and MiXCR, keeping in-frame beta chains. Rows matching on CDR3 protein sequence are summarized as one entry with the most common DNA and genes. These V and J calls rely on TCRdb rather than the paper's analysis. Within this sample are roughly 64,000 distinct CDR3 sequences, with approximately 11% of them counted one time only. The ten largest clones add up to less than 3.5% of the sample.

This clonotype was found a few times. The clone's antigen remains unknown. No much larger clone is present one base from it, and per-base qualities are unavailable. This was a case-control study nested in a cohort of healthcare workers in London, UK, who had nasopharyngeal swab PCR tests and blood samples taken every week. Healthcare workers were enrolled in the week of the UK lockdown, from 23 to 31 March 2020, and were followed every week for up to roughly 16 weeks. The CDR3 starts with the cysteine, ends with the phenylalanine, and has 14 residues. Only CDR3 DNA is held: 42 bases, read in frame from base 1. For this chain, trimming is 6 bases at the V end and 6 bases at the J end, and the number of junction bases without a gene match is 6.

The source was whole blood, collected at baseline. The rearranged chain carries TRBV12-3 or TRBV12-4 and TRBJ1-1, with 11 junctional bases fitting TRBD1. The receptor was derived from an adult who was a healthcare worker with PCR-confirmed SARS-CoV-2 infection or an uninfected control (not recorded which). CDR3 reads: CASSRTGGSPEAFF. The nucleotide sequence reads as follows: TGTGCCAGCAGCCGGACAGGGGGCAGCCCTGAAGCTTTCTTT.